This T cell receptor beta chain stems from a study of shared clonotypes between healthy human individuals. At the level of the study: CD4 naive cells filled three plates per donor, CD4 memory three, CD8 naive two and CD8 memory one.

The CDR3 is 15 residues long. The germline gives CDR1 SGHAT, CDR2 FQDESV (reference sequence). Deletions cut 1 base from V and 3 bases from J, with 13 bases between. The study ran the assay at deep level. The repertoire was sequenced with immunoSEQ multiplex PCR; TCRdb's copy has only in-frame clones and lacks some. The profile shows roughly 200,000 clones, 66% of them singletons. Study findings and constraints: Clonotype sharing across donors was expected to vary with sequencing depth.

Memory CD4+ cells were the fraction left after CD45RA+ naive selection. About this clone: Its antigen is unknown.

Sequenced material: memory CD4+ T cells sorted from blood. The subset is: CD45RA-negative fraction. V and J are TRBV11-1 and TRBJ2-7; either TRBD1 or TRBD2 may supply D (6 bases each). This receptor was identified in a man aged 25-40 years in good health. This CDR3 reads CASSLVSGADYEQYF. Here the CDR3 DNA reads TGTGCCAGCAGCTTAGTCTCGGGGGCTGACTACGAGCAGTACTTC.